This passage covers 23 T cell receptor beta chains from one sample sequenced in a study of blood T cells in healthy people across ages. A sample-barcoded 5' primer and a J-beta primer mix were used in a second PCR of roughly 7 to 12 cycles. TCRdb called the 5' RACE reads again in MiXCR, with one record for every CDR3 protein. The repertoire holds hundreds of thousands of distinct CDR3 sequences, with around 41% as singletons. Sequenced input: blood. Receptors originate from a man aged 80 or over in good health.

This chain joins TRBV7-9 and TRBJ2-6; D is ambiguous. Germline values: CDR1 SEHNR, CDR2 FQNEAQ (reference sequence). With 4 bases removed from V and 8 bases from J, the gap between germline ends came to 9 bases. There are 13 residues in the CDR3. The CDR3 region is CASSSIWTNVLTF. The CDR3 nucleotides read TGTGCCAGCAGCTCAATCTGGACCAACGTCCTGACTTTC.

There are a few counts of this clonotype. The chain has TRBV20-1 and TRBJ1-2, with D possibly matching TRBD1 (6 bases). Germline lookup yields CDR1 DFQATT and CDR2 SNEGSKA (reference sequence). The CDR3 is 11 residues long. Trimming took 3 bases from V and 6 from J, leaving 8 bases between them. For the CDR3, the DNA is TGCAGTGCTAGGAACAGGGATGGCTACACCTTC. This sequence encodes CSARNRDGYTF.

The chain is built from TRBV6-2 or TRBV6-3 and TRBJ2-1, with D possibly called TRBD1 or TRBD2 (6 bases each). CDR1 MNHEY and CDR2 SVGEGT come from the germline V gene. The CDR3 loop spans 15 amino acids. V was cut by 2 bases and J by 8 bases, with 16 bases left in between. In nucleotides, the CDR3 is TGTGCCAGCAGTTACCGGGGGCTACTTGGCGATGAGCAGTTCTTC. Encoded protein: CASSYRGLLGDEQFF.

This rearrangement joins TRBV9 to TRBJ1-4, with 9 bases fitting TRBD1. The CDR3 runs to 14 residues. With V trimmed by 2 bases and J by 8 bases, 4 bases remained unmatched. CDR1 and CDR2 (germline): SGDLS, YYNGEE. The DNA of the CDR3 is TGTGCCAGCAGCGTTACAGGGGGCAGGGAAAAACTGTTTTTT. Encoded protein: CASSVTGGREKLFF.

As concerns this clonotype: Just one base apart from a much larger clone, this may be a read error. The chain carries TRBV5-1 and TRBJ2-1; 8 bases fit TRBD2. The DNA end favors TRBJ2-7, so the J call may be wrong. Germline loops: CDR1 SGHRS, CDR2 YFSETQ. This CDR3 is 15 amino acids long. CDR3 in amino acids: CASSTSGSSYNEQYF. Written as DNA, the CDR3 is TGCGCCAGCAGCACTAGCGGTAGCTCCTACAATGAGCAGTACTTC.

J is TRBJ2-7 and V is TRBV27, with TRBD2 identical over 14 bases. V gave up 2 bases and J gave up 0 bases; unmatched junction bases: 6. This CDR3 has 18 residues. The V gene's germline CDR1 is MNHEY and CDR2 SMNVEV (reference sequence). The chain's CDR3 is CASSLGLAGGLSSYEQYF. In DNA, the CDR3 is TGTGCCAGCAGTTTAGGACTAGCGGGAGGCCTGAGCTCCTACGAGCAGTACTTC.

The chain is built from TRBV29-1 and TRBJ1-1; possible D gene TRBD1, 6 bases. CDR1 and CDR2 from the germline V gene are SQVTM and ANQGSEA. V was clipped by 3 bases and J by 9 bases, with 14 bases between them. This CDR3 is 12 amino acids long. CDR3 amino acids: CSVDPLGAQAFF. The CDR3 DNA is TGCAGCGTTGACCCTTTGGGGGCACAAGCTTTCTTT.

V is TRBV27 and J is TRBJ1-4, with D tentatively TRBD1 (5 bases). CDR1 and CDR2 from the germline V gene are MNHEY and SMNVEV (reference sequence). The CDR3 sequence is 16 residues long. The V gene lost 5 bases and the J gene lost 5 bases, with 18 bases spanning the gap. The CDR3 loop is CASSPRDGFKNEKLFF. The CDR3 nucleotides read TGTGCCAGCAGTCCCCGGGACGGATTCAAGAATGAAAAACTGTTTTTT.

V gene TRBV29-1 combines with J gene TRBJ2-1; 10 nucleotides match TRBD1. The length of the CDR3 is 13 residues. From germline, CDR1 is SQVTM and CDR2 ANQGSEA. The J segment lost 10 bases and the V segment lost 1 base, leaving 4 bases of the junction unmatched. This CDR3 is CSVEGDRGREQFF. In nucleotides, the CDR3 is TGCAGCGTTGAAGGGGACAGGGGACGAGAGCAGTTCTTC.

The chain has TRBV10-2 and TRBJ2-1; TRBD2 matches at 10 bases. Trimming at V came to 3 bases and at J to 0 bases, leaving 8 bases not matched to a gene. This CDR3 has 18 residues. CDR1 and CDR2 (germline): WSHSY, SAAADI. The CDR3 sequence is CASSEASGGTSSYNEQFF. Written as DNA, the CDR3 is TGCGCCAGCAGTGAAGCTAGCGGGGGCACGAGCTCCTACAATGAGCAGTTCTTC.

Only a few counts were recorded for this clonotype. V usage is TRBV10-3 and J usage is TRBJ2-7; 10 positions match TRBD2. V lost 4 bases and J lost 3; bases outside the gene matches: 3. Per the germline V gene, CDR1 is ENHRY and CDR2 is SYGVKD. The CDR3 loop spans 14 amino acids. The CDR3 nucleotides are TGTGCCATCAGTGCAGCGGGAGGGGACTACGAGCAGTACTTC. Residues: CAISAAGGDYEQYF.

The V gene is TRBV27, the J gene TRBJ2-5; D gene uncertain. CDR1 MNHEY and CDR2 SMNVEV come from the germline V gene (reference sequence). This CDR3 comprises 15 residues. V was clipped by 6 bases and J by 5 bases, with 19 bases between them. DNA of the CDR3: TGTGCCAGCAGCAAAGGCCAATTGGATGGGGAGACCCAGTACTTC. This codes for CASSKGQLDGETQYF.

This clonotype was detected many times. The genes are TRBV29-1 and TRBJ2-5; D assignment may be TRBD1 or TRBD2 (5 bases each). V lost 6 bases and J lost 1, with 15 bases in between. Looked up from germline, CDR1 is SQVTM and CDR2 is ANQGSEA. The CDR3 is made up of 14 amino acids. This chain's CDR3 is CSVDKGRSQETQYF. Here the CDR3 DNA reads TGCAGCGTCGACAAGGGACGGTCCCAAGAGACCCAGTACTTC.

This chain connects TRBV10-1 to TRBJ2-3; D could derive from TRBD1 or TRBD2 (5 bases each). Germline CDR1 reads WNHNN; CDR2 reads SYGVQD (reference sequence). Trimming removed 6 bases from V and 4 bases from J, with 17 bases in between. The length of the CDR3 is 15 residues. In DNA, the CDR3 is TGCGCCAGCAGGAGGGACGGCCGGAGGTCAGATACGCAGTATTTT. This codes for CASRRDGRRSDTQYF.

The J gene is TRBJ2-3, the V gene TRBV6-6; weak D call: TRBD2 (6 bases). Germline CDR1 is MNHNY and CDR2 is SVGAGI (reference sequence). This CDR3 contains 15 residues. V was cut by 3 bases and J by 2 bases, with 12 bases left in between. The CDR3 nucleotides are TGTGCCAGCAGTTATCTGGCGGGGACCACAGATACGCAGTATTTT. Translation: CASSYLAGTTDTQYF.

The gene calls are TRBV6-2 or TRBV6-3 and TRBJ2-2; D possibly matches TRBD1 or TRBD2 (5 bases each). V lost 5 bases, J lost 4 bases, and 11 bases lay in between. This CDR3 region has 14 residues. CDR1 and CDR2 (germline): MNHEY, SVGEGT. The CDR3 here is CASSKGTFTGELFF. CDR3 coding DNA: TGTGCCAGCAGTAAAGGGACCTTCACCGGGGAGCTGTTTTTT.

V is TRBV7-6 and J is TRBJ2-1; weak D call: TRBD2 (5 bases). Germline loops: CDR1 SGHVS, CDR2 FNYEAQ. The CDR3 sequence is 13 residues long. The V and J ends lost 4 bases and 10 bases respectively, with 14 bases between them. Written as DNA, the CDR3 is TGTGCCAGCAGCTCGGGCGTTTCGGGGGAGCAGTTCTTC. It codes for CASSSGVSGEQFF. The variable domain in full, completed from reference TRBV7-6 and TRBJ2-1, reads GAGVSQSPRYKVTKRGQDVALRCDPISGHVSLYWYRQALGQGPEFLTYFNYEAQQDKSGLPNDRFSAERPEGSISTLTIQRTEQRDSAMYRCASSSGVSGEQFFGPGTRLTVL.

The chain couples TRBV20-1 to TRBJ1-1; D ambiguous. The CDR3 extends over 11 amino acids. V lost 0 bases to trimming and J lost 1 base, with 0 bases between them. The germline V gene encodes CDR1 DFQATT and CDR2 SNEGSKA (reference sequence). DNA for the CDR3: TGCAGTGCTAGAGAGAACACTGAAGCTTTCTTT. It codes for CSARENTEAFF.

This chain connects TRBV18 to TRBJ2-1, with TRBD1 identical over 9 bases. The germline gives CDR1 KGHSH, CDR2 LQKENI. The CDR3 spans 15 residues. J lost 8 bases, V lost 6 bases, and 11 bases had no gene match. The chain's CDR3 is CASSSGTGRSDEQFF. The CDR3 DNA is TGTGCCAGCTCTTCCGGGACAGGGCGGTCCGATGAGCAGTTCTTC.

The chain recombines TRBV7-2 with TRBJ1-4; 8 bases are a match to TRBD1. Per the germline V gene, CDR1 is SGHTA and CDR2 is FQGNSA. Trimming at V came to 5 bases and at J to 7 bases, leaving 9 bases not matched to a gene. The CDR3 extends over 15 amino acids. CDR3 protein: CASSPKQGGSEKLFF. The DNA of the CDR3 is TGTGCCAGCAGCCCTAAACAGGGGGGAAGTGAAAAACTGTTTTTT.

The chain uses TRBV7-7 and TRBJ2-3, with D possibly being TRBD1 (5 bases). The CDR3 has 13 residues. Per germline, CDR1 SSHAT and CDR2 FNYEAQ (reference sequence). The V gene lost 5 bases and the J gene lost 6 bases, with 12 bases spanning the gap. The CDR3 here is CASSVVGPDTQYF. The DNA for the CDR3 is TGTGCCAGCAGCGTAGTGGGGCCTGATACGCAGTATTTT.

Only a few counts were recorded for this clonotype. The CDR3 reads CASSQGVFGNTEAFF. The CDR3 coding sequence is TGTGCCAGCAGCCAAGGTGTGTTTGGGAACACTGAAGCTTTCTTT. The gene calls are TRBV14 and TRBJ1-1; no clear D. Germline loops: CDR1 SGHDN, CDR2 FVKESK. The CDR3 covers 15 residues. V was trimmed by 1 base and J by 1 base, leaving 10 bases between them.

This clonotype was seen only a few times. The chain is built from TRBV18 and TRBJ2-5; 9 bases match TRBD2. CDR1 and CDR2 from the germline V gene are KGHSH and LQKENI. This CDR3 comprises 14 residues. V lost 4 bases to trimming and J lost 5 bases; unmatched junction nucleotides: 5. The CDR3 DNA reads as TGTGCCAGCTCACTTCGGACTAGCGAGGAGACCCAGTACTTC. Its translation is CASSLRTSEETQYF.